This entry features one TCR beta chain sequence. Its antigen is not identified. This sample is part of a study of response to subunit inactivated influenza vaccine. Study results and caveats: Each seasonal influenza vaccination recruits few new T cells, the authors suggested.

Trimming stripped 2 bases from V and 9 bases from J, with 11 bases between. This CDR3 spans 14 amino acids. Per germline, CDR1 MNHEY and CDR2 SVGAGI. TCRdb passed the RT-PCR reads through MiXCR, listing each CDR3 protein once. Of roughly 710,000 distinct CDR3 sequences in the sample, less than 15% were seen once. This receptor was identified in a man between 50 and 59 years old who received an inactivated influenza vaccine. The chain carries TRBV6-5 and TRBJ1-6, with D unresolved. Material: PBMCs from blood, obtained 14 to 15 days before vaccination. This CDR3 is CASSYPERSSPLHF. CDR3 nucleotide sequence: TGTGCCAGCAGTTACCCCGAAAGGAGTTCACCCCTCCACTTT.